The T cell receptor (beta chain) described here comes from a study of T cells in tuberculosis. V lost 3 bases and J lost 10, with 14 bases in between. Germline values: CDR1 SGDLS, CDR2 YYNGEE. The CDR3 is made up of 13 amino acids. The table came from immunoSEQ multiplex PCR; TCRdb's copy has only in-frame clones and leaves some out. The table has roughly 31,000 clones, about 82% seen once. Time point defined: new active TB diagnosis, blood taken before or within 7 days of starting treatment. This specimen was PBMCs, taken at tuberculosis diagnosis. The gene calls are TRBV9 and TRBJ2-1, with a possible D match to TRBD2 (6 bases). This sequence originates from an adult with tuberculosis. DNA for the CDR3: TGTGCCAGCAGCGCCACTAGCACAGACGAGCAGTTCTTC. It is translated as CASSATSTDEQFF. The full variable domain, its missing parts supplied by reference TRBV9 and TRBJ2-1, is DSGVTQTPKHLITATGQRVTLRCSPRSGDLSVYWYQQSLDQGLQFLIQYYNGEERAKGNILERFSAQQFPDLHSELNLSSLELGDSALYFCASSATSTDEQFFGPGTRLTVL.